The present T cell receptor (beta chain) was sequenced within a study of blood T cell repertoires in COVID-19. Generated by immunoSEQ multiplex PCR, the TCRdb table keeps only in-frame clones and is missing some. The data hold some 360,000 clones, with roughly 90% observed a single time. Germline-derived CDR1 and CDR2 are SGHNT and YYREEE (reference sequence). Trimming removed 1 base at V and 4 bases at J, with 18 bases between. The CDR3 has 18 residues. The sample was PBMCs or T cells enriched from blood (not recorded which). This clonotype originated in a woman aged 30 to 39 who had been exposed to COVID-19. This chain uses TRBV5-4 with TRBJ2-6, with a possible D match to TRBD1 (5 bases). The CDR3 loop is CASSLKAGKVSGANVLTF. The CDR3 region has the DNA TGTGCCAGCAGCTTGAAGGCAGGGAAGGTCTCCGGGGCCAACGTCCTGACTTTC.